This TCR beta chain was obtained from a study of blood T cells in healthy people across ages (dated by TCRdb to about 2015). For the study in its entirety: Template switching captured roughly one uniquely barcoded TCR beta cDNA molecule per two T cells in model experiments. To track age-related changes in TCR beta repertoire diversity, the study relied on deep sequencing normalized with unique cDNA molecular identifiers. The donors were split into four age groups: young (average around 17 years), middle-aged (39), aged (62) and long-lived (roughly 88). To avoid experimental bias, donors of different ages were randomly spread across the sequencing lanes. Two additional independent replicas of 1 million unique cDNA reads from the same blood draw were analyzed for two donors (one aged 18 to 29 and one aged 80 or older).

A few counts support this clonotype. The antigen it recognizes is unknown. No qualities accompany the bases; no much larger clone lies one base away. The receptor library was made with 5' RACE. The data were produced on an Illumina HiSeq 2500. A second 7 to 11 cycle PCR used a sample-barcoded 5' primer and a J-beta primer mix. A unique molecular identifier was introduced onto each TCR beta cDNA molecule by a template-switch 5' adaptor carrying 12 random nucleotides. Each sample yielded at least 3 million CDR3-containing paired-end reads. First-strand cDNA was synthesized from all RNA with the Mint cDNA synthesis kit, primed by a TRBC-specific oligonucleotide. Following uracil-DNA glycosylase treatment, all cDNA underwent a first 18-cycle PCR with the universal primers M1SS and BC2_uni_R. The authors' pipeline ran thus. For normalization, 1 million high-quality reads were randomly selected from each sample, with every read carrying a distinct molecular identifier. Reads sharing molecular identifiers were discarded rather than binned into consensus sequences. MiTCR, with a Q25 quality threshold and the strictest error-elimination algorithm, was used for CDR3 identification, clonotype clustering and error correction. A nonparametric unseen species model with Euler transformation was used to estimate a lower bound on total TCR beta diversity. TCRdb took the public reads, trimmed them with fastp at Q25, ran MiXCR for clone calling and kept in-frame beta chains. Every CDR3 protein is listed once, alongside the most common genes and DNA of its rows. TCRdb, not the original authors, processed these V and J calls. The sample table holds approximately 1,000,000 distinct CDR3 sequences, of which 35% to 40% were seen once. The ten largest clonotypes hold 13% of the sample.

General conclusions and limits of the study: A strong correlation was found between observed TCR beta diversity and the percentage of naive T cells measured by flow cytometry. Estimates of total diversity from one million sequenced T cells were regarded as lower bounds and underestimates. Compared with the aged group, the long-lived group had more naive CD4+ T cells, fewer expanded clones and increased TCR diversity, a pattern suggesting age selection. Because the CMV infection status of the donors was unknown, age-related changes in expanded clonotypes may potentially have been confounded. As age increased, observed TCR beta diversity per million T cells dropped in a roughly linear way, and a significant reduction was already evident by age 40. Because profiling used bulk unsorted PBMCs, naive and antigen-experienced compartments could not be compared conclusively.

Trimmed from V: 3 bases; trimmed from J: 0 bases; junction bases lacking a gene match: 3. The CDR3 runs 15 amino acids, cysteine and phenylalanine included. Just CDR3 DNA is preserved here, 45 bases in frame from base 1. In the germline V gene, CDR1 corresponds to MNHNS and CDR2 to SASEGT. Systemically healthy Caucasian individuals from Russia, around 39 in total and aged about 6 to 90 years, were included as donors. Ten milliliters of peripheral blood were drawn from each donor into EDTA-treated Vacutainer tubes. PBMCs were isolated by Ficoll-Paque density-gradient centrifugation, with at least 7 million obtained per sample. Total RNA, at least 6 micrograms per sample, was extracted from PBMCs with Trizol reagent. Naive CD45RAhigh/CD27high T cell percentages were measured by flow cytometry on a PBMC aliquot from every donor.

Input material: blood. The TCR comes from a man younger than 35 in good health. The V gene is TRBV6-1 and the J gene is TRBJ2-7, and 9 junction bases match TRBD1. CDR3 sequence: CASSDRDRVSYEQYF. The bases are TGTGCCAGCAGTGACCGGGACAGGGTCTCCTACGAGCAGTACTTC.